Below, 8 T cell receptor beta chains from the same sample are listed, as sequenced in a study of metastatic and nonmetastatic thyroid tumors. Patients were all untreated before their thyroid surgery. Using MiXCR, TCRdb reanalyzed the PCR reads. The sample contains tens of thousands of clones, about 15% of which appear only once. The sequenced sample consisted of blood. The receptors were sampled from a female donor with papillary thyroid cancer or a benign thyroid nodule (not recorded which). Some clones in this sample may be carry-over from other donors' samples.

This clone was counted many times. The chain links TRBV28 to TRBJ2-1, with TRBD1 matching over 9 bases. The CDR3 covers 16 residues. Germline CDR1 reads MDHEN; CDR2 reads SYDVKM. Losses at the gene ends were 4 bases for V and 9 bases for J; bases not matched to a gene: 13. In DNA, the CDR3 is TGTGCCAGCAGTTCTTTCCCGGGACAGGGATCTAGTGAGCAGTTCTTC. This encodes CASSSFPGQGSSEQFF.

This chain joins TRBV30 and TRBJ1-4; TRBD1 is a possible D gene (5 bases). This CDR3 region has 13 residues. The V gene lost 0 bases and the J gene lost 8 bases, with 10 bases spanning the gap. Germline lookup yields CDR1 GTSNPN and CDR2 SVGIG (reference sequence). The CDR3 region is CAWSVRGGEKLFF. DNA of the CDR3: TGTGCCTGGAGTGTAAGGGGAGGCGAAAAACTGTTTTTT.

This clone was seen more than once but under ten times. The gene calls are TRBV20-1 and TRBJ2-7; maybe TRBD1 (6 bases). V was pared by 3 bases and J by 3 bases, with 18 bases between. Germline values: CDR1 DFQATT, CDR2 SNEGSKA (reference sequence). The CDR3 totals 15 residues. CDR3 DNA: TGCAGTGCTAGGACAGAACCAGGGGCTCTCTACGAGCAGTACTTC. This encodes CSARTEPGALYEQYF.

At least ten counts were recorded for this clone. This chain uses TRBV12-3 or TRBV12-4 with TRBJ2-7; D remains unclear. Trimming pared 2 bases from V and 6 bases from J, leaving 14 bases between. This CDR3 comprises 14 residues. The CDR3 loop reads CASSLSDADLEQYF. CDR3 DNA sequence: TGTGCCAGCAGTTTATCGGACGCAGACCTCGAGCAGTACTTC.

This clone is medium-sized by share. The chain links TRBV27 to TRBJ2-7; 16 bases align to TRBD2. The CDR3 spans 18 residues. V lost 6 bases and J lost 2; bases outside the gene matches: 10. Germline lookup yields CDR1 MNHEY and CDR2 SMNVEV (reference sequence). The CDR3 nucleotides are TGTGCCAGCAGCCCCCTGGGACTAGCGGGAGGGAGCCCCTACGAGCAGTACTTC. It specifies CASSPLGLAGGSPYEQYF.

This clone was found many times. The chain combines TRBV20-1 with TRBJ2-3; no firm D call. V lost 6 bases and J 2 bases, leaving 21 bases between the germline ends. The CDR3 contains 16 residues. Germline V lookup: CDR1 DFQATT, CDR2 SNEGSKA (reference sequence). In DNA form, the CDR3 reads TGCAGTGCCCCTTGGGTTTCGGAATCTCTCACAGATACGCAGTATTTT. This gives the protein CSAPWVSESLTDTQYF.

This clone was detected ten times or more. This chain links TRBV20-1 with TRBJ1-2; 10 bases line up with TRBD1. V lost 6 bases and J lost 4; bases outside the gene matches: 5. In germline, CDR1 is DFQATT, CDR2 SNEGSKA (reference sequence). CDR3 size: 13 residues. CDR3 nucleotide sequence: TGCAGTGCCCCCGGACAGGGGGGCTATGGCTACACCTTC. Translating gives CSAPGQGGYGYTF.

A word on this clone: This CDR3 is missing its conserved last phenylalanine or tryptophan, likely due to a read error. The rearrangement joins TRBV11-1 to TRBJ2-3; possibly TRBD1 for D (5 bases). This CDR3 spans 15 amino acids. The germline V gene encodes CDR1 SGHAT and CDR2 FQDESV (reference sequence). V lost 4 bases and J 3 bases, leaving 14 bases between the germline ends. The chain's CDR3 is CASSSSARGTDTQYL. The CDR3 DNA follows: TGTGCCAGCAGCTCCTCCGCAAGGGGAACAGATACGCAGTATCTT.